This TCR beta chain was sequenced for a study of cytomegalovirus exposure and HLA in healthy donors. Across the study: Of all 400 or so donors who were genotyped, roughly 81% belonged to the Caucasian-associated ancestry cluster.

This CDR3 comprises 14 residues. In germline, CDR1 is GTSNPN, CDR2 SVGIG (reference sequence). Note on this clone: Its antigen is undetermined.

A multiplex PCR was run with 60 Vbeta primers and 13 Jbeta primers. Only in-frame clones appear in the TCRdb table, and some are missing; sequencing was by immunoSEQ multiplex PCR. The table records 100,000 to 150,000 clones, approximately 10% of them present only once. Study findings and constraints: Previously analyzed data showed that most TCR beta V segments were productive at a frequency of about 90% or about 30%.

These donors, healthy bone marrow donors, were studied. This clonotype was obtained from a woman between 18 and 29 years old in good health and CMV-seropositive. The J gene is TRBJ2-7, the V gene TRBV30; 7 bases fit TRBD1. Sequences were obtained from PBMCs. The CDR3 nucleotides read TGTGCTTGTACCCGGGACAGATGGGTTTACGAGCAGTACTTC. It encodes CACTRDRWVYEQYF.